The 20 T cell receptor beta chains below were found in one sample sequenced in a study of cytomegalovirus exposure and HLA in healthy donors. 13 Jbeta primers and 60 Vbeta primers were used for the PCR. Sequenced by immunoSEQ multiplex PCR; TCRdb stores in-frame clones only, minus some. The sample includes about 190,000 clones, over 70% seen only once; the top ten take 2.1%. Sequenced sample: PBMCs. These receptors originate from a woman aged 18-29 years in good health and CMV-seropositive.

This clone was seen a few times. This rearrangement joins TRBV28 to TRBJ2-1, with D perhaps matching TRBD1 (6 bases). The CDR3 runs 15 residues. Trimming shortened V by 6 bases and J by 0 bases, and 12 bases separated the two germline ends. Germline lookup yields CDR1 MDHEN and CDR2 SYDVKM. CDR3 sequence reads: CASSGTGSSYNEQFF. The CDR3 coding sequence is TGTGCCAGCAGCGGAACAGGGAGCTCCTACAATGAGCAGTTCTTC.

To note about this clone: A read error may produce the germline difference seen at one junction end. The chain is built from TRBV6-4 and TRBJ2-6, with D maybe TRBD1 (5 bases). Germline loops: CDR1 MRHNA, CDR2 SNTAGT. The CDR3 sequence is 16 residues long. CDR3 sequence (DNA): TGTGCCAGCAGTGAGTCGGCCCCCTCTGGGGCCAACGGCCTGACTTTC. Residues: CASSESAPSGANGLTF.

The gene calls are TRBV28 and TRBJ1-1; D gene unclear. CDR1 MDHEN and CDR2 SYDVKM come from the germline V gene. V was pared by 6 bases and J by 0 bases, with 8 bases between. CDR3 length: 13 residues. In nucleotides, the CDR3 is TGTGCCAGCAGCTTGGACTTGAACACTGAAGCTTTCTTT. It translates to CASSLDLNTEAFF.

The chain recombines TRBV6-5 with TRBJ1-5; TRBD1 aligns across 8 bases. V lost 5 bases to trimming and J lost 6 bases; unmatched junction nucleotides: 6. Germline V gene sequence: CDR1 MNHEY, CDR2 SVGAGI. The CDR3 is 14 residues long. The CDR3 here is CASSLGQGGQPQHF. CDR3 bases: TGTGCCAGCAGTCTCGGACAGGGAGGTCAGCCCCAGCATTTT.

This clone was recorded only once. The chain has TRBV30 and TRBJ2-6, with 10 positions matching TRBD2. With V trimmed by 7 bases and J by 0 bases, 3 bases remained unmatched. From germline, CDR1 is GTSNPN and CDR2 SVGIG (reference sequence). This CDR3 is 15 amino acids long. The CDR3 DNA sequence: TGTGCCTTGCTAGCGGGGGCCTCTGGGGCCAACGTCCTGACTTTC. Translation gives CALLAGASGANVLTF.

This clone was seen more than once but under ten times. Other DNA sequences in this specimen translate into the identical CDR3. V usage is TRBV6-4 and J usage is TRBJ2-3, with 9 nucleotides matching TRBD2. V lost 5 bases, J lost 1 base, and 4 bases stayed unmatched. The CDR3 runs to 15 residues. Germline V gene lookup returns CDR1 MRHNA and CDR2 SNTAGT. The chain's CDR3 is CASSKTSGGTDTQYF. CDR3 sequence (DNA): TGTGCCAGCAGTAAGACTAGCGGAGGCACAGATACGCAGTATTTT.

This chain joins TRBV7-3 and TRBJ2-5; 7 bases match TRBD2. The CDR3 consists of 16 residues. The V gene end was trimmed by 5 bases and the J gene end by 2 bases; junction bases not matched to a gene: 11. Looked up from germline, CDR1 is SGHTA and CDR2 is FQGTGA. The DNA for the CDR3 is TGTGCCAGCAGCCCCACCTGGGGAGCGGGACAAGAGACCCAGTACTTC. Amino acids: CASSPTWGAGQETQYF.

This clone has just a few counts. The chain carries TRBV27 and TRBJ2-1, with D possibly TRBD1 on 5 matching bases. Trimming stripped 6 bases from V and 3 bases from J, with 9 bases between. This CDR3 spans 13 amino acids. Looked up from germline, CDR1 is MNHEY and CDR2 is SMNVEV (reference sequence). In DNA, the CDR3 is TGTGCCAGCAGACTGACAGTCTACAATGAGCAGTTCTTC. Amino acids: CASRLTVYNEQFF.

V gene TRBV30 combines with J gene TRBJ2-2, with 9 nucleotides matching TRBD2. The trim removed 0 bases at V and 4 bases at J, leaving 3 bases unmatched. CDR1 GTSNPN and CDR2 SVGIG come from the germline V gene (reference sequence). CDR3 length: 15 residues. The DNA of the CDR3 is TGTGCCTGGAGTGTAGCGGGGGGAAGCACCGGGGAGCTGTTTTTT. Protein: CAWSVAGGSTGELFF.

This clone is a singleton in its sample. This chain connects TRBV6-5 to TRBJ2-7, with D possibly matching TRBD2 (6 bases). Trimming removed 2 bases at V and 5 bases at J, with 19 bases between. Germline loops: CDR1 MNHEY, CDR2 SVGAGI. The CDR3 has 16 amino acids. CDR3 loop: CASSYLRGNLRDEQYF. The CDR3 region has the DNA TGTGCCAGCAGTTACCTACGGGGGAATCTTCGGGACGAGCAGTACTTC.

V is TRBV6-5 and J is TRBJ2-7, with TRBD1 matching 9 bases. The CDR3 runs 14 residues. The ends lost 3 bases at V and 3 bases at J; junction bases unmatched: 3. Per the germline V gene, CDR1 is MNHEY and CDR2 is SVGAGI. CDR3 nucleotides: TGTGCCAGCAGTTATACGGACAGGGGCTACGAGCAGTACTTC. Protein: CASSYTDRGYEQYF.

This clone has just one count. This chain links TRBV30 with TRBJ2-1; TRBD2 matches at 7 bases. Unmatched junction bases numbered 5, after V lost 0 bases and J lost 9 bases. The germline gives CDR1 GTSNPN, CDR2 SVGIG (reference sequence). This CDR3 is 13 amino acids long. The CDR3 reads CAWSVNWGGEQFF. Here the CDR3 DNA reads TGTGCCTGGAGTGTAAATTGGGGGGGTGAGCAGTTCTTC.

The CDR3 DNA reads TGTGCCAGCAGCCCCTGGGAGGGAGGGACTGAAGCTTTCTTT. Its translation: CASSPWEGGTEAFF. V is TRBV11-2 and J is TRBJ1-1; D gene unclear. This CDR3 comprises 14 residues. CDR1 SGHAT and CDR2 FQNNGV come from the germline V gene. V was cut by 5 bases and J by 5 bases, with 15 bases left in between.

The genes are TRBV30 and TRBJ1-2, with D possibly TRBD1 on 5 matching bases. Trimming left V 1 base short and J 3 bases short, with 18 bases between. The CDR3 is 16 amino acids. Germline CDR1 and CDR2: GTSNPN and SVGIG (reference sequence). CDR3 nucleotides: TGTGCCTGGAGTGCTTCGTGGGGGGACTGGGACTATGGCTACACCTTC. Translation: CAWSASWGDWDYGYTF.

The chain recombines TRBV7-3 with TRBJ2-3, with 9 positions matching TRBD2. This CDR3 is 16 amino acids long. Germline V gene sequence: CDR1 SGHTA, CDR2 FQGTGA. With 2 bases clipped from V and 3 bases from J, the junction kept 6 bases outside the gene matches. CDR3 amino acids: CASSLGGLAGTDTQYF. CDR3 DNA sequence: TGTGCCAGCAGCTTAGGGGGCCTAGCGGGGACAGATACGCAGTATTTT. Complete variable domain (other parts from reference TRBV7-3 and TRBJ2-3): GAGVSQTPSNKVTEKGKYVELRCDPISGHTALYWYRQSLGQGPEFLIYFQGTGAADDSGLPNDRFFAVRPEGSVSTLKIQRTERGDSAVYLCASSLGGLAGTDTQYFGPGTRLTVL.

This rearrangement joins TRBV6-5 to TRBJ1-1; a weak D match, TRBD1 (5 bases). Deletions cut 7 bases from V and 8 bases from J, with 11 bases between. This CDR3 is 11 amino acids long. In germline, CDR1 is MNHEY, CDR2 SVGAGI. For the CDR3, the DNA is TGTGCCAGCAATGACGGGGGAGAAGCTTTCTTT. It specifies CASNDGGEAFF.

The rearrangement uses TRBV9 and TRBJ2-3; a possible D gene is TRBD2 (5 bases). The germline V gene encodes CDR1 SGDLS and CDR2 YYNGEE. The CDR3 consists of 15 residues. The germline V and J ends were trimmed by 1 base and 4 bases, with 13 bases remaining between them. The CDR3 loop reads CASSVMDFPADTQYF. The CDR3 region has the DNA TGTGCCAGCAGCGTAATGGACTTCCCCGCAGATACGCAGTATTTT.

The V gene is TRBV5-1, the J gene TRBJ2-3; 7 positions match TRBD2. Germline V lookup: CDR1 SGHRS, CDR2 YFSETQ. There are 15 residues in the CDR3. V shed 0 bases, J shed 3 bases, and the junction held 4 bases outside the gene matches. CDR3: CASSLAPGGTDTQYF. The CDR3, as DNA: TGCGCCAGCAGCTTGGCACCGGGGGGTACAGATACGCAGTATTTT.

The chain combines TRBV19 with TRBJ1-3; no reliable D call. Germline V gene data show CDR1 as LNHDA and CDR2 as SQIVND (reference sequence). The CDR3 covers 14 residues. V was cut by 5 bases and J by 4 bases, with 12 bases left in between. CDR3 protein: CASSPSPQGNTIYF. CDR3 sequence (DNA): TGTGCCAGTAGTCCATCCCCACAGGGAAACACCATATATTTT. Complete variable domain (other parts from reference TRBV19 and TRBJ1-3): DGGITQSPKYLFRKEGQNVTLSCEQNLNHDAMYWYRQDPGQGLRLIYYSQIVNDFQKGDIAEGYSVSREKKESFPLTVTSAQKNPTAFYLCASSPSPQGNTIYFGEGSWLTVV.

The J gene is TRBJ2-2, the V gene TRBV30; TRBD1 aligns across 9 bases. Germline CDR1 GTSNPN, CDR2 SVGIG (reference sequence). The ends lost 6 bases at V and 4 bases at J; junction bases unmatched: 6. This CDR3 spans 14 amino acids. CDR3 amino acids: CACRDRASTGELFF. The CDR3 DNA follows: TGTGCCTGCCGGGACAGGGCCTCCACCGGGGAGCTGTTTTTT.